One sample yielded the 13 T cell receptor beta chains listed below, sequenced in a study of blood T cell repertoires in COVID-19. TCRdb keeps only in-frame clones here, not all; method: immunoSEQ multiplex PCR. The sample includes about 190,000 clones, roughly 77% seen only once; the top ten take 17%. Sequences were obtained from PBMCs or T cells enriched from blood (not recorded which). The source of these receptors is a woman aged 45-65 years with acute COVID-19.

The rearrangement uses TRBV28 and TRBJ2-7; 9 positions agree with TRBD1. V lost 2 bases to trimming and J lost 5 bases; unmatched junction nucleotides: 7. The CDR3 runs to 15 residues. CDR1 is MDHEN, CDR2 SYDVKM, per germline. The DNA of the CDR3 is TGTGCCAGCAGTTTAGGGGGACAGGGAAGGAACGAGCAGTACGTC. Encoded protein: CASSLGGQGRNEQYV.

The table lists this clone with a few counts. V gene TRBV10-3 combines with J gene TRBJ1-4, with D perhaps TRBD1 (6 bases). V lost 10 bases and J lost 0, with 18 bases in between. This CDR3 region has 16 residues. Germline loops: CDR1 ENHRY, CDR2 SYGVKD. CDR3 region: CATRDTTYSTNEKLFF. DNA for the CDR3: TGTGCCACCCGGGACACAACTTATTCAACTAATGAAAAACTGTTTTTT.

The chain recombines TRBV28 with TRBJ1-2, with D possibly matching TRBD1 (6 bases). V shed 5 bases and J shed 4 bases, with 14 bases lying between them. This CDR3 contains 14 residues. The germline V gene encodes CDR1 MDHEN and CDR2 SYDVKM. The CDR3 reads CASSPSPGVYGYTF. Written as DNA, the CDR3 is TGTGCCAGCAGTCCCTCCCCAGGGGTCTATGGCTACACCTTC.

This clone was found once. The rearrangement uses TRBV10-1 and TRBJ2-7; D may be TRBD2 (6 bases). The CDR3 is 13 residues long. Germline loops: CDR1 WNHNN, CDR2 SYGVQD (reference sequence). Between the trimmed V and J ends, which lost 4 bases and 3 bases, there was a span of 10 bases. The CDR3 sequence: CASSAGVNYEQYV. The CDR3 DNA is TGCGCCAGCAGTGCGGGGGTTAACTACGAGCAGTACGTC.

This rearrangement joins TRBV5-1 to TRBJ1-2; the D is unclear. Germline loops: CDR1 SGHRS, CDR2 YFSETQ. The CDR3 spans 12 residues. Trimming took off 0 bases at V and 8 bases at J, with 8 bases between the two ends. This CDR3 is CASSLGAEGYTF. The CDR3, as DNA: TGCGCCAGCAGCTTGGGGGCTGAAGGCTACACCTTC.

In regard to this clone: A single base separates this from a much larger clone, so it may be a read error. The chain is built from TRBV3-1 (or the pseudogene TRBV3-2) and TRBJ1-2; the D is unclear. V was trimmed by 6 bases and J by 6 bases, leaving 8 bases between them. This CDR3 region has 11 residues. Per the germline V gene, CDR1 is LGHDT and CDR2 is YNNKEL (reference sequence). CDR3 coding DNA: TGTGCCAGCAGTCTCAACAATGGCTACACCTTC. This translates into CASSLNNGYTF.

CDR3 nucleotides: TGTGCCACACCCGGCGGGGGGGGAAATTCACCCCTCCACTTT. Amino acid sequence: CATPGGGGNSPLHF. This chain connects TRBV28 to TRBJ1-6; maybe TRBD1 (5 bases). Deletions cut 10 bases from V and 7 bases from J, with 17 bases between. This CDR3 has 14 amino acids. From germline, CDR1 is MDHEN and CDR2 SYDVKM.

This chain connects TRBV4-3 to TRBJ1-1; 7 positions agree with TRBD1. Looked up from germline, CDR1 is LGHNA and CDR2 is YSLEER. This CDR3 is built from 17 residues. With 1 base clipped from V and 0 bases from J, the junction kept 8 bases outside the gene matches. CDR3 amino acids: CASSQAGGGTMNTEAFF. The CDR3, as DNA: TGCGCCAGCAGCCAAGCAGGGGGTGGCACTATGAACACTGAAGCTTTCTTT.

J is TRBJ1-1 and V is TRBV9, with 9 positions matching TRBD1. Germline V lookup: CDR1 SGDLS, CDR2 YYNGEE. The ends lost 1 base at V and 2 bases at J; junction bases unmatched: 15. CDR3 size: 19 residues. The CDR3 sequence is CASSVNPETGGLQNTEAFF. CDR3 nucleotides: TGTGCCAGCAGCGTAAACCCCGAGACAGGGGGTCTCCAAAACACTGAAGCTTTCTTT.

The chain has TRBV2 and TRBJ1-2; 7 nucleotides match TRBD1. This CDR3 is 14 amino acids long. With 4 bases clipped from V and 6 bases from J, the junction kept 8 bases outside the gene matches. Germline CDR1 reads SNHLY; CDR2 reads FYNNEI. The CDR3 coding sequence is TGTGCCAGCAGTGCGACAGGGATGGGAAATGGCTACACCTTC. Translation: CASSATGMGNGYTF.

CDR3 sequence: CASRDQEGGGQPQHF. Here the CDR3 DNA reads TGTGCCAGCAGAGATCAGGAAGGGGGCGGTCAGCCCCAGCATTTT. V and J are TRBV6-5 and TRBJ1-5; TRBD1 aligns across 7 bases. CDR1 is MNHEY, CDR2 SVGAGI, per germline. The CDR3 loop spans 15 amino acids. Trimming at V came to 6 bases and at J to 6 bases, leaving 11 bases not matched to a gene.

The rearrangement links TRBV5-1 to TRBJ2-5, with 9 bases lining up with TRBD1. This CDR3 region has 15 residues. CDR1 and CDR2 from the germline V gene are SGHRS and YFSETQ. V shed 2 bases, J shed 5 bases, and the junction held 7 bases outside the gene matches. CDR3 DNA sequence: TGCGCCAGCAGCTTAACAGGGGGCGCAGGGGAGACCCAGTACTTC. Translated, it gives CASSLTGGAGETQYF. Filled out from reference TRBV5-1 and TRBJ2-5, the complete variable domain reads KAGVTQTPRYLIKTRGQQVTLSCSPISGHRSVSWYQQTPGQGLQFLFEYFSETQRNKGNFPGRFSGRQFSNSRSEMNVSTLELGDSALYLCASSLTGGAGETQYFGPGTRLLVL.

A single count supports this clone. The chain links TRBV27 to TRBJ2-3; 11 bases align to TRBD1. This CDR3 is 16 amino acids long. Germline assignment: CDR1 MNHEY and CDR2 SMNVEV (reference sequence). V lost 5 bases and J lost 4; bases outside the gene matches: 8. As DNA, the CDR3 is TGTGCCAGCAGTCCAAGGACAGGGGGCTTCCCAGATACGCAGTATTTT. This gives the protein CASSPRTGGFPDTQYF.